These 2 T cell receptor beta chains originate from one sample sequenced in a study of control samples from healthy donors and cancer patients. Here immunoSEQ multiplex PCR was the method, and the copy in TCRdb shows in-frame clones only, minus some. The repertoire consists of hundreds of thousands of clones, with around 90% occurring once and the leading ten covering more than 6%. Sequencing was performed on PBMCs. These receptors were obtained from a man aged 40-49 years with head and neck cancer.

V gene TRBV28 combines with J gene TRBJ1-4; TRBD1 matches at 7 bases. The CDR3 runs 14 residues. Germline assignment: CDR1 MDHEN and CDR2 SYDVKM. Trimming took 5 bases from V and 3 from J; bases not matched to a gene: 3. CDR3 in amino acids: CASSPGGANEKLFF. The CDR3 DNA sequence: TGTGCCAGCAGTCCAGGGGGGGCTAATGAAAAACTGTTTTTT.

The CDR3 is CASSAGTGATGELFF. The CDR3 DNA sequence: TGTGCCAGCAGCGCCGGGACAGGGGCAACCGGGGAGCTGTTTTTT. The chain uses TRBV5-4 and TRBJ2-2; 10 bases are a match to TRBD1. CDR3 length equals 15 residues. Germline values: CDR1 SGHNT, CDR2 YYREEE (reference sequence). Trimming cost V 4 bases and J 5 bases; bases outside gene matches: 5.